These 10 T cell receptor beta chains were all obtained from the same sample, sequenced in a study of technical replicates of blood from several donors. The protocol was immunoSEQ multiplex PCR, while the TCRdb copy is restricted to in-frame clones and leaves out a portion. The profile shows about 11,000 clones, 90% to 95% of them singletons. Sequencing was done on a sample of PBMCs. These receptors all stem from a human donor in good health.

This sequence joins TRBV7-9 and TRBJ2-7; TRBD1 agrees at 10 bases. The V segment lost 3 bases and the J segment 4 bases; nucleotides outside the gene matches: 3. The CDR3 is 14 residues long. Germline-derived CDR1 and CDR2 are SEHNR and FQNEAQ (reference sequence). The CDR3 here is CASSFDRGHYEQYF. The DNA for the CDR3 is TGTGCCAGCAGCTTTGACAGGGGGCATTACGAGCAGTACTTC. Together with reference TRBV7-9 and TRBJ2-7, the CDR3 gives the full variable domain: DTGVSQNPRHKITKRGQNVTFRCDPISEHNRLYWYRQTLGQGPEFLTYFQNEAQLEKSRLLSDRFSAERPKGSFSTLEIQRTEQGDSAMYLCASSFDRGHYEQYFGPGTRLTVT.

The chain combines TRBV7-3 with TRBJ2-3; D might be TRBD2 (6 bases). Germline V lookup: CDR1 SGHTA, CDR2 FQGTGA. The ends were cut back, 2 bases at V and 6 bases at J, with 21 bases in the middle. The CDR3 is made up of 17 amino acids. The CDR3 region has the DNA TGTGCCAGCAGCTTAGGATGGGGCGGAGGGGAACTGGATACGCAGTATTTT. It yields the protein CASSLGWGGGELDTQYF.

This clone was counted once. The chain joins TRBV19 to TRBJ2-1; TRBD1 matches at 7 bases. CDR3 length equals 12 residues. Germline CDR1 LNHDA, CDR2 SQIVND (reference sequence). The ends lost 8 bases at V and 16 bases at J; junction bases unmatched: 14. The CDR3 nucleotides read TGTGCCAGTTTTAGCCCCCCGGGACAGACATTCTTC. This encodes CASFSPPGQTFF. Drawing the rest from reference TRBV19 and TRBJ2-1, the complete variable domain is DGGITQSPKYLFRKEGQNVTLSCEQNLNHDAMYWYRQDPGQGLRLIYYSQIVNDFQKGDIAEGYSVSREKKESFPLTVTSAQKNPTAFYLCASFSPPGQTFFGPGTRLTVL.

This rearrangement joins TRBV11-3 to TRBJ2-1; 8 nucleotides align to TRBD2. The J segment lost 5 bases and the V segment lost 1 base, leaving 4 bases of the junction unmatched. CDR1 is SGHNT and CDR2 is YENEEA in the germline V gene. CDR3 size: 15 residues. CDR3 in amino acids: CASSLAGGNHNEQFF. The CDR3 nucleotides are TGTGCCAGCAGCTTAGCGGGAGGGAATCACAATGAGCAGTTCTTC.

V gene TRBV6-4 combines with J gene TRBJ2-3; TRBD2 matches 9 bases. The CDR3 contains 17 residues. Germline loops: CDR1 MRHNA, CDR2 SNTAGT. V gave up 0 bases and J gave up 0 bases; unmatched junction bases: 4. The CDR3 DNA reads TGTGCCAGCAGTGACTCGGGACTAGCAGTAAGCACAGATACGCAGTATTTT. Its protein product is CASSDSGLAVSTDTQYF.

The gene calls are TRBV6-5 and TRBJ1-1; TRBD1 might be the D (5 bases). CDR3 size: 15 residues. In germline, CDR1 is MNHEY, CDR2 SVGAGI. Trimming pared 3 bases from V and 1 base from J, leaving 12 bases between. The CDR3 region has the DNA TGTGCCAGCAGTTATTCTGTGACAGAGAACACTGAAGCTTTCTTT. It codes for CASSYSVTENTEAFF.

This clone was picked up one time. The V and J genes are TRBV5-4 and TRBJ2-3, with D maybe TRBD1 (6 bases). Germline V gene lookup returns CDR1 SGHNT and CDR2 YYREEE (reference sequence). This CDR3 is 17 amino acids long. V lost 4 bases and J 6 bases, leaving 24 bases between the germline ends. The CDR3 sequence is CASSPPPGQGGKDTQYF. The CDR3 bases are TGTGCCAGCAGCCCCCCCCCGGGACAAGGAGGTAAGGATACGCAGTATTTT.

The chain uses TRBV7-6 and TRBJ2-2; D is ambiguous. The CDR3 consists of 16 residues. V shed 1 base and J shed 0 bases, with 9 bases lying between them. Looked up from germline, CDR1 is SGHVS and CDR2 is FNYEAQ. The CDR3 coding sequence is TGTGCCAGCAGCTTAGAAGGTGGAGCGAACACCGGGGAGCTGTTTTTT. It codes for CASSLEGGANTGELFF.

The chain recombines TRBV6-4 with TRBJ2-3; 8 nucleotides line up with TRBD2. Germline CDR1 MRHNA, CDR2 SNTAGT. V was pared by 2 bases and J by 2 bases, with 3 bases of the junction left unmatched. The CDR3 has 15 residues. The CDR3 loop is CASSDRGLDTDTQYF. In DNA, the CDR3 is TGTGCCAGCAGTGACAGGGGACTAGACACAGATACGCAGTATTTT.

The chain joins TRBV13 to TRBJ2-6; D possibly corresponds to TRBD2 (5 bases). The germline gives CDR1 PRHDT, CDR2 FYEKMQ (reference sequence). Trimming left V 5 bases short and J 2 bases short, with 10 bases between. This CDR3 contains 15 residues. The CDR3 DNA is TGTGCCAGCAGCCAGTGGGGAGCTGGGGCCAACGTCCTGACTTTC. Its translation: CASSQWGAGANVLTF.